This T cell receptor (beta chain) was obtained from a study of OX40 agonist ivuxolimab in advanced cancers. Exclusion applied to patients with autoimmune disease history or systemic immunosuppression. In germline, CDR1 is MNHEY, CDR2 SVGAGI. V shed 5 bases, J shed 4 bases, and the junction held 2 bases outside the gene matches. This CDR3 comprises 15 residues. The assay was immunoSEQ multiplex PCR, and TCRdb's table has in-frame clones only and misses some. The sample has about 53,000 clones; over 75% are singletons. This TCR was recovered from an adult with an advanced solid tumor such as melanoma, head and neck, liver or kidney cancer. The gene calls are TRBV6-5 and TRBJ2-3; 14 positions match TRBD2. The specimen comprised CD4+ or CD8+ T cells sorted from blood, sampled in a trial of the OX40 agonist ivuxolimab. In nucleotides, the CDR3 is TGTGCCAGCAGTCCGACTAGCGGGAGGGCAGATACGCAGTATTTT. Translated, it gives CASSPTSGRADTQYF.